The present T cell receptor (beta chain) was sequenced within a study of T cells after yellow fever vaccination. For the study at large: With SMART-Seq v4 Ultra Low Input, the fractions containing low cell numbers were prepared.

Germline V lookup: CDR1 SGHNT, CDR2 YYREEE (reference sequence). This CDR3 comprises 14 residues. Trimming shortened V by 6 bases and J by 0 bases, and 11 bases separated the two germline ends. A 5'RACE template-switching step, the method used to make TCR cDNA, added a universal primer site and UMIs. MiXCR, applied by TCRdb to the 5' RACE reads, yields one record per CDR3 protein. The data show some 300,000 distinct CDR3 sequences, with 8.7% seen just once and about 3.7% held by the top ten. This clonotype was recorded many times. Its antigen remains unidentified. Points from the study as a whole: After the booster, around 95% of CD4 and about nine tenths of CD8 primary-response clones were re-detected. In FACS-sorted repertoires, abundant clonotypes from the bulk population could appear as contaminants.

The clonotype was recovered from a man between 18 and 29 years old who received the YFV17D yellow fever vaccine. The rearrangement joins TRBV5-4 to TRBJ2-3; D is perhaps TRBD2 (5 bases). The specimen comprised CD4+ T cells sorted from PBMCs, sampled 5 days after the yellow fever booster vaccination. The chain's CDR3 is CASTQAVSTDTQYF. The CDR3, as DNA: TGTGCCAGCACCCAAGCGGTGAGCACAGATACGCAGTATTTT. The entire variable domain, with the rest obtained from reference TRBV5-4 and TRBJ2-3, is as follows: ETGVTQSPTHLIKTRGQQVTLRCSSQSGHNTVSWYQQALGQGPQFIFQYYREEENGRGNFPPRFSGLQFPNYSSELNVNALELDDSALYLCASTQAVSTDTQYFGPGTRLTVL.